This TCR beta chain was retrieved from a study of OX40 agonist ivuxolimab in advanced cancers. Study-level results: The study found that CD8+ T cells averaged more expanded clones than CD4+. Circulating CD4+ and CD8+ T cells showed clonal expansion by week 6 at 0.1 to 3.0 mg/kg. Several nonresponders also turned out to have low normalized T-cell clonal expansion.

Autoimmune disease history or systemic immunosuppression led to patients being barred. Libraries were prepared by immunoSEQ multiplex PCR; TCRdb keeps only in-frame clonotypes and omits some of them. Here the sample spans roughly 9,900 clones, roughly 71% being singletons. This clone was observed a handful of times. Its specificity is not known. Germline lookup yields CDR1 SGHDT and CDR2 YYEEEE. This CDR3 is 15 amino acids long. Trimming pared 1 base from V and 4 bases from J, leaving 13 bases between. The origin of this receptor is an adult with an advanced solid tumor such as melanoma, head and neck, liver or kidney cancer. This specimen was CD4+ or CD8+ T cells sorted from blood, taken in a trial of the OX40 agonist ivuxolimab. This chain joins TRBV5-6 and TRBJ2-3, with D possibly TRBD1 on 6 matching bases. Written as DNA, the CDR3 is TGTGCCAGCAGCTTGAGGGGGAGAAGGCCAGATACGCAGTATTTT. This encodes CASSLRGRRPDTQYF. Full variable domain (missing parts from reference TRBV5-6 and TRBJ2-3): DAGVTQSPTHLIKTRGQQVTLRCSPKSGHDTVSWYQQALGQGPQFIFQYYEEEERQRGNFPDRFSGHQFPNYSSELNVNALLLGDSALYLCASSLRGRRPDTQYFGPGTRLTVL.